This TCR beta chain appears in the sequencing data of a study of blood T cell repertoires in COVID-19. In the study overall: The samples span acute and convalescent COVID-19 from the United States, Italy and Spain. Sources were T cells, B-cell-depleted T cells, or PBMCs; the material itself was cDNA or gDNA.

The germline CDR1 and CDR2 sequences are MRHNA and SNTAGT. The CDR3 loop spans 14 amino acids. With 0 bases removed from V and 6 bases from J, the gap between germline ends came to 9 bases. Methods used by the authors: By means of reference gene primer amplification, nucleated cell counts were estimated. Assay used: immunoSEQ multiplex PCR; TCRdb lists only in-frame clones, some missing. V and J calls and clone size follow that table, whereas D and trimming were derived from the DNA. The table includes around 100,000 clones, 85% to 95% detected once. This clone was picked up one time. The clonotype originates from a man aged 50 to 60 with active COVID-19. The material sequenced was peripheral blood. This sequence joins TRBV6-4 and TRBJ2-1; D is uncertain. The CDR3 here is CASSDSGRVNEQFF. As DNA, the CDR3 is TGTGCCAGCAGTGACTCGGGCAGAGTCAATGAGCAGTTCTTC.